Listed here are 7 T cell receptor beta chains from one sample, sequenced in a study of T cell responses to AZD1222 COVID-19 vaccine (dated by TCRdb to the early 2020s). Taken with the paper, the label for time point translates to: baseline before first vaccination. The method was the immunoSEQ multiplex PCR assay. TCRdb provides this immuneACCESS table in a form limited to in-frame rearrangements. Some clones are lacking; in checked studies, under half of them reflect an unresolved V gene, and why the rest are absent is not known. For this sample the table gives about 100,000 clones, of which around nine tenths were detected only once. 3.3% of the sample is taken by the ten largest. The material sequenced was peripheral blood, taken on day 0 of AZD1222 vaccination. The source is an adult in good health.

This chain links TRBV19 with TRBJ1-5, with D unclear. Trimming took 6 bases from V and 0 from J, leaving 9 bases between them. The CDR3 runs to 14 residues. Germline lookup yields CDR1 LNHDA and CDR2 SQIVND (reference sequence). The CDR3 protein is CASRNSYSNQPQHF. The CDR3 DNA follows: TGTGCCAGTAGGAACAGTTATAGCAATCAGCCCCAGCATTTT.

This chain joins TRBV5-1 and TRBJ2-5; no clear D. This CDR3 is built from 14 residues. The ends were cut back, 1 base at V and 3 bases at J, with 10 bases in the middle. Germline V gene lookup returns CDR1 SGHRS and CDR2 YFSETQ. CDR3 DNA sequence: TGCGCCAGCAGCTTGTTAGGTACCGAAGAGACCCAGTACTTC. Protein sequence: CASSLLGTEETQYF.

The chain has TRBV4-1 and TRBJ2-3, with D tentatively TRBD2 (5 bases). Per the germline V gene, CDR1 is MGHRA and CDR2 is YSYEKL. This CDR3 has 16 residues. Trimming removed 0 bases from V and 3 bases from J, with 13 bases in between. Here the CDR3 reads CASSQDGGRTTDTQYF. As DNA, the CDR3 is TGCGCCAGCAGCCAAGATGGAGGCCGCACGACAGATACGCAGTATTTT.

The rearrangement uses TRBV6-5 and TRBJ1-5, with a weak D call TRBD1 (6 bases). The length of the CDR3 is 13 residues. The V gene lost 5 bases and the J gene lost 3 bases, with 8 bases spanning the gap. Germline V gene lookup returns CDR1 MNHEY and CDR2 SVGAGI. The CDR3 here is CASSRTVNQPQHF. The CDR3, as DNA: TGTGCCAGCAGTAGGACAGTCAATCAGCCCCAGCATTTT.

V usage is TRBV5-6 and J usage is TRBJ1-4; TRBD1 aligns across 11 bases. The germline gives CDR1 SGHDT, CDR2 YYEEEE. This CDR3 comprises 13 residues. J was trimmed by 8 bases and V by 3 bases; bases with no gene match: 0. DNA of the CDR3: TGTGCCAGCAGCTGGGACAGGGGGGAAAAACTGTTTTTT. Translation gives CASSWDRGEKLFF.

The chain employs TRBV4-1 and TRBJ1-1, with D possibly TRBD1 on 5 matching bases. Trimming pared 3 bases from V and 1 base from J, leaving 9 bases between. The CDR3 spans 14 residues. The germline V gene encodes CDR1 MGHRA and CDR2 YSYEKL. This CDR3 is CASSHRGANTEAFF. The CDR3 DNA sequence: TGCGCCAGCAGCCACCGAGGGGCGAACACTGAAGCTTTCTTT.

The rearrangement links TRBV6-5 to TRBJ2-1, with 8 bases matching TRBD2. The junction had 7 bases not matched to a gene; V was cut back by 7 bases and J by 8 bases. CDR3 length: 13 amino acids. Germline CDR1 reads MNHEY; CDR2 reads SVGAGI. The CDR3 reads CASTQPGGDEQFF. The CDR3 DNA follows: TGTGCCAGCACCCAACCCGGGGGGGATGAGCAGTTCTTC.